This T cell receptor beta chain stems from a study of blood T cells in healthy people across ages. Peripheral blood from each donor was collected in a volume of 9.5 to 10 milliliters. The use of a sample-barcoded 5' primer and a J-beta primer mix characterized a second PCR of 7 to 11 cycles. Tags on each cDNA molecule came from a template-switch adaptor with 12 random nucleotides. TCRdb re-called the 5' RACE reads through MiXCR, storing one row per CDR3 protein. Altogether fewer than 600,000 distinct CDR3 sequences are present, roughly a quarter being singletons, with the ten largest covering approximately 4%. The CDR3 covers 18 residues. Looked up from germline, CDR1 is ENHRY and CDR2 is SYGVKD. V lost 1 base, J lost 2 bases, and 18 bases lay in between. Another study also made use of these data, one on T cells of mothers and their children. As that study records: Using roughly 1.5 ug per 15 ul, all extracted RNA underwent cDNA synthesis. Each mother yielded more than 8 million TCR beta CDR3 reads. Each child yielded several million reads.

This clonotype was obtained from a boy aged 2 to 10 in good health. The sample taken for sequencing was blood. The chain couples TRBV10-3 to TRBJ2-1; possibly TRBD2 for D (6 bases). The CDR3 DNA follows: TGTGCCATCAGTGAGTTCCCTTTGGGCGGGAACCCCTACAATGAGCAGTTCTTC. Translated: CAISEFPLGGNPYNEQFF.